This TCR beta chain was documented in a study of shared clonotypes between healthy human individuals. Study-level results: Measured sharing among donors was expected to vary with sequencing depth. Around 5.4% of naive CD4 clonotypes were common to a few donors.

Naive CD8 isolation took CD45RO-negative cells positively selected for CCR7 and excluded terminally differentiated effector memory CD45RA+ cells. The assay was immunoSEQ multiplex PCR, and TCRdb's table has in-frame clones only and misses some. The sample records some 2 million clones, less than 95% being singletons. Per germline, CDR1 MNHEY and CDR2 SMNVEV (reference sequence). This CDR3 is 18 amino acids long. The ends were cut back, 4 bases at V and 2 bases at J, with 22 bases in the middle. About this clone itself: Its target is not known.

Sequenced input: naive CD8+ T cells sorted from blood. This TCR was sampled from a man aged 18 to 29 in good health. The chain uses TRBV27 and TRBJ2-3; the D is unclear. The CDR3 spells CASSSYDLGQPNTDTQYF. CDR3 DNA: TGTGCCAGCAGTTCGTACGACCTTGGGCAGCCTAACACAGATACGCAGTATTTT.